Sequencing of this T cell receptor (beta chain) was carried out in a study of cytomegalovirus exposure and HLA in healthy donors. This clone is a singleton in its sample. The protocol was immunoSEQ multiplex PCR, while the TCRdb copy is restricted to in-frame clones and leaves out a portion. The table lists over 150,000 clones, nearly 90% of them singletons, with about a tenth in the top ten. Germline V gene data show CDR1 as SGHNT and CDR2 as YENEEA. There are 13 residues in the CDR3. The V and J ends lost 1 base and 6 bases respectively, with 6 bases between them. The chain uses TRBV11-3 and TRBJ2-2, with D unresolved. Sequenced material: PBMCs. The clonotype originates from a young woman in good health and CMV-seropositive. The chain's CDR3 is CASSLAPAGELFF. The CDR3, as DNA: TGTGCCAGCAGCTTAGCCCCAGCCGGGGAGCTGTTTTTT.